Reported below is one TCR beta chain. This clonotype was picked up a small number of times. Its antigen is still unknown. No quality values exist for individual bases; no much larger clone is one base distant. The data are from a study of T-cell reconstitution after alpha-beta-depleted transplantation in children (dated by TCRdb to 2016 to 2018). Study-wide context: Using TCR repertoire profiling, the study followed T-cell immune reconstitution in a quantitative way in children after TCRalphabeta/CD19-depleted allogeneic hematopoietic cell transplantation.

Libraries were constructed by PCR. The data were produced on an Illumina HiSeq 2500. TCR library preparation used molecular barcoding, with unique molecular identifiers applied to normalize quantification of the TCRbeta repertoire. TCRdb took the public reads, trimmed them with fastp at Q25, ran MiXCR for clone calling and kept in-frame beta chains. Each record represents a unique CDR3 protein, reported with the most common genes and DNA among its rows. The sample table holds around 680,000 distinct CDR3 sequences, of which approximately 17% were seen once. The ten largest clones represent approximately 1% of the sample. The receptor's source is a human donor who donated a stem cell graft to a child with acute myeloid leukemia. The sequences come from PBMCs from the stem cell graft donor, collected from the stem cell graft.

The CDR3: CASGLGDRGLSGNQPQHF. Read as DNA, the sequence is TGTGCTAGTGGTTTGGGCGACAGGGGGCTGTCGGGCAATCAGCCCCAGCATTTT. The V and J segments used are TRBV12-5 and TRBJ1-5; TRBD1 lines up with 10 middle nucleotides. The germline V gene encodes CDR1 LGHNT and CDR2 FRNRAP. V loses 1 base at its end and J loses 2 bases; junction bases beyond the gene matches: 8. The cysteine opens and the phenylalanine closes a CDR3 of 18 amino acids. Just the 54-base CDR3 DNA is kept, in frame starting at base 1.